This T cell receptor beta chain is drawn from a study of T cell changes during pregnancy in multiple sclerosis. This CDR3 has 15 amino acids. Germline V gene data show CDR1 as SGHRS and CDR2 as YFSETQ. Trimming removed 3 bases from V and 2 bases from J, with 14 bases in between. Assay: immunoSEQ multiplex PCR; the TCRdb copy retains only in-frame clones and omits some. The data hold tens of thousands of clones, with more than 70% observed a single time. Material: peripheral blood, obtained in the first trimester of pregnancy. The rearrangement joins TRBV5-1 to TRBJ1-2, with D perhaps matching TRBD1 (5 bases). This clonotype was obtained from a female donor in good health, enrolled as a control in a pregnancy study. CDR3 DNA sequence: TGCGCCAGCAGCTCCAATGCAGGGTCGAACTATGGCTACACCTTC. Its protein product is CASSSNAGSNYGYTF.